Below, 19 T cell receptor beta chains from the same sample are listed, as sequenced in a study of T cell responses to AZD1222 COVID-19 vaccine. Libraries were prepared by immunoSEQ multiplex PCR; TCRdb keeps only in-frame clonotypes and omits some of them. Among under 200,000 clones, more than 90% were seen once, and the ten largest hold less than 4%. The sequences come from peripheral blood, collected 28 days after the second dose of the MenACWY control vaccine. The receptors originated from an adult who received the MenACWY meningococcal vaccine as a control.

The genes are TRBV5-4 and TRBJ2-3; D may be TRBD2 (6 bases). V was shortened by 2 bases and J by 4 bases, with 8 bases between the two germline ends. Germline V CDR1 and CDR2: SGHNT, YYREEE (reference sequence). The length of the CDR3 is 13 residues. In DNA, the CDR3 is TGTGCCAGCAGCTTACTAGCCGCAGATACGCAGTATTTT. Translated, it gives CASSLLAADTQYF.

The genes are TRBV27 and TRBJ1-4, with D unresolved. This CDR3 has 14 amino acids. The germline V gene encodes CDR1 MNHEY and CDR2 SMNVEV (reference sequence). V lost 5 bases and J lost 7, with 14 bases in between. The CDR3 region has the DNA TGTGCCAGCAGTCCGTGGACCAGCTTTGAAAAACTGTTTTTT. As protein: CASSPWTSFEKLFF.

This clone was found once. V usage is TRBV5-1 and J usage is TRBJ2-5, with unresolved D. This CDR3 contains 16 residues. The germline V and J ends were trimmed by 0 bases and 1 base, with 13 bases remaining between them. Looked up from germline, CDR1 is SGHRS and CDR2 is YFSETQ. CDR3 in DNA: TGCGCCAGCAGCTTGGACGGAGCTTTGTTCCAAGAGACCCAGTACTTC. It encodes CASSLDGALFQETQYF.

This clone occurred a few times. The chain joins TRBV12-3 or TRBV12-4 to TRBJ1-1; D is unresolved. This CDR3 has 13 residues. V shed 2 bases and J shed 1 base, with 5 bases lying between them. In DNA form, the CDR3 reads TGTGCCAGCAGTTTAAGGCCGAACACTGAAGCTTTCTTT. Its protein is CASSLRPNTEAFF.

V is TRBV28 and J is TRBJ2-1, with D tentatively TRBD2 (6 bases). The germline V and J ends were trimmed by 8 bases and 0 bases, with 11 bases remaining between them. The germline gives CDR1 MDHEN, CDR2 SYDVKM. The CDR3 loop spans 14 amino acids. The CDR3 DNA follows: TGTGCCAGCGGCGGGACCAGCTCCTACAATGAGCAGTTCTTC. Protein product: CASGGTSSYNEQFF.

V usage is TRBV7-9 and J usage is TRBJ1-1; 7 bases are a match to TRBD1. The V and J ends lost 6 bases and 4 bases, in that order; junction bases with no gene match: 8. CDR3 length equals 14 residues. CDR1 SEHNR and CDR2 FQNEAQ come from the germline V gene (reference sequence). CDR3 DNA sequence: TGTGCCAGCAGTCGGGACAGCAAGGCCACTGAAGCTTTCTTT. Amino acids: CASSRDSKATEAFF.

The rearrangement uses TRBV30 and TRBJ2-2; 8 nucleotides match TRBD2. CDR1 GTSNPN and CDR2 SVGIG come from the germline V gene (reference sequence). The CDR3 runs 15 residues. With V trimmed by 7 bases and J by 6 bases, 13 bases remained unmatched. Here the CDR3 DNA reads TGTGCCTCCCCGGGCGACGGGAGGGCCCCCGGGGAGCTGTTTTTT. Encoded protein: CASPGDGRAPGELFF.

J is TRBJ1-5 and V is TRBV19; tentative D call: TRBD1 (6 bases). The V gene's germline CDR1 is LNHDA and CDR2 SQIVND (reference sequence). The CDR3 has 14 amino acids. The CDR3 DNA reads TGTGCGACGTATATGGCAGGGGCCAATCAGCCCCAGCATTTT. Residues: CATYMAGANQPQHF.

The chain employs TRBV28 and TRBJ2-1; the match to TRBD2 covers 8 bases. CDR1 and CDR2 from the germline V gene are MDHEN and SYDVKM. This CDR3 is 15 amino acids long. J was trimmed by 2 bases and V by 4 bases; bases with no gene match: 4. Here the CDR3 DNA reads TGTGCCAGCAGTTCAGCGGGAGCCCCCTACAATGAGCAGTTCTTC. Encoded protein: CASSSAGAPYNEQFF.

This sequence joins TRBV29-1 and TRBJ2-7, with a tentative D call TRBD1 (6 bases). V gave up 7 bases and J gave up 3 bases, with 16 bases separating them. This CDR3 region has 13 residues. Looked up from germline, CDR1 is SQVTM and CDR2 is ANQGSEA. CDR3 DNA: TGCAGCGGGATTTTGACAGGTGTCTACGAGCAGTACTTC. This encodes CSGILTGVYEQYF.

The chain uses TRBV19 and TRBJ1-5, with 8 bases identical to TRBD1. V shed 5 bases and J 4 bases; nucleotides not matched to a gene: 7. The CDR3 is 15 residues long. The germline CDR1 and CDR2 sequences are LNHDA and SQIVND (reference sequence). Here the CDR3 DNA reads TGTGCCAGTAGTGAGGGACAGGTCAGAAATCAGCCCCAGCATTTT. Its translation is CASSEGQVRNQPQHF. The full variable domain, its missing parts supplied by reference TRBV19 and TRBJ1-5, is DGGITQSPKYLFRKEGQNVTLSCEQNLNHDAMYWYRQDPGQGLRLIYYSQIVNDFQKGDIAEGYSVSREKKESFPLTVTSAQKNPTAFYLCASSEGQVRNQPQHFGDGTRLSIL.

The gene calls are TRBV30 and TRBJ1-4; TRBD1 might be the D (6 bases). This CDR3 spans 17 amino acids. In germline, CDR1 is GTSNPN, CDR2 SVGIG (reference sequence). The germline V and J ends were trimmed by 0 bases and 8 bases, with 22 bases remaining between them. CDR3 loop: CAWSVLGYRRGGEKLFF. The CDR3 bases are TGTGCCTGGAGTGTACTAGGTTATAGGAGGGGGGGCGAAAAACTGTTTTTT.

V usage is TRBV27 and J usage is TRBJ1-2, with D perhaps matching TRBD1 (6 bases). Germline CDR1 MNHEY, CDR2 SMNVEV (reference sequence). V lost 4 bases to trimming and J lost 4 bases, with 19 bases between them. The CDR3 loop spans 16 amino acids. CDR3 sequence: CASSSTPLLTGYGYTF. The CDR3 DNA reads as TGTGCCAGCAGTTCCACCCCCCTTTTGACAGGCTATGGCTACACCTTC.

The V and J genes are TRBV13 and TRBJ2-5, with D unresolved. CDR3 length: 12 residues. In germline, CDR1 is PRHDT, CDR2 FYEKMQ (reference sequence). V was trimmed by 1 base and J by 5 bases, leaving 5 bases between them. As DNA, the CDR3 is TGTGCCAGCAGCTTAGAAACGGAGACCCAGTACTTC. It yields the protein CASSLETETQYF.

The chain carries TRBV10-2 and TRBJ1-1; D gene uncertain. The germline V gene encodes CDR1 WSHSY and CDR2 SAAADI. The CDR3 has 15 amino acids. The ends were cut back, 4 bases at V and 0 bases at J, with 12 bases in the middle. The CDR3: CASSASRAMNTEAFF. The CDR3 region has the DNA TGCGCCAGCAGTGCCTCAAGAGCCATGAACACTGAAGCTTTCTTT.

This chain joins TRBV7-9 and TRBJ2-7, with unresolved D. The CDR3 is made up of 11 amino acids. V dropped 5 bases and J dropped 2 bases, with 4 bases sitting between them. Germline-derived CDR1 and CDR2 are SEHNR and FQNEAQ (reference sequence). DNA for the CDR3: TGTGCCAGCAGCGACCCCTACGAGCAGTACTTC. Protein product: CASSDPYEQYF.

This chain joins TRBV19 and TRBJ1-1; D gene uncertain. This CDR3 comprises 12 residues. V gave up 8 bases and J gave up 3 bases, with 10 bases separating them. Germline V lookup: CDR1 LNHDA, CDR2 SQIVND (reference sequence). CDR3 loop: CASRIVDTEAFF. The CDR3 DNA reads as TGTGCCAGTCGGATCGTTGACACTGAAGCTTTCTTT.

This chain connects TRBV2 to TRBJ1-4; D is uncertain. The CDR3 totals 14 residues. Germline CDR1 and CDR2: SNHLY and FYNNEI. Deletions cut 8 bases from V and 1 base from J, with 11 bases between. CDR3 DNA sequence: TGTGCCAGCGCCCGGGCAGGAACTAATGAAAAACTGTTTTTT. Amino acids: CASARAGTNEKLFF.

The chain carries TRBV2 and TRBJ1-2, with 8 bases matching TRBD1. Germline CDR1 and CDR2: SNHLY and FYNNEI. Trimming took 10 bases from V and 4 from J; bases not matched to a gene: 5. The CDR3 runs 12 residues. CDR3 coding DNA: TGTGCCACCTCGGACAGGGTCTATGGCTACACCTTC. This gives the protein CATSDRVYGYTF.